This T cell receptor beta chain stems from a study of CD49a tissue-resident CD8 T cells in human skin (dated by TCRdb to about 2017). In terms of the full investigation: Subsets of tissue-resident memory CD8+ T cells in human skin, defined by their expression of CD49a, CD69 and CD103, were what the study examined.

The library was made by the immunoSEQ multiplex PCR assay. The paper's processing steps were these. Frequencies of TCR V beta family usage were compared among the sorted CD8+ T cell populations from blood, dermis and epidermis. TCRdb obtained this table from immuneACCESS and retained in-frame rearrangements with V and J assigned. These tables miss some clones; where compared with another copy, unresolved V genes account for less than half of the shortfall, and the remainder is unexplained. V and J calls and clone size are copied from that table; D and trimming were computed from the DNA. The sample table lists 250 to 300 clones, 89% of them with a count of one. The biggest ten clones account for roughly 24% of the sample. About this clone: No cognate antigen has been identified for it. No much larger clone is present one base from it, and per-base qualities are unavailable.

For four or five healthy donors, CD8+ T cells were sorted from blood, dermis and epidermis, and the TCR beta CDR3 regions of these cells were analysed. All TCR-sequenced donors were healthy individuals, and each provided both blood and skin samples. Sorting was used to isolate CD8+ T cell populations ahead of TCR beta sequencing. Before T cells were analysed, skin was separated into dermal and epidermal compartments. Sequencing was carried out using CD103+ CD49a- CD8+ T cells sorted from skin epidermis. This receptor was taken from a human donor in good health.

CDR3 loop: CASSEGATEQFF. The bases read TGCGCCAGCAGTGAGGGGGCGACTGAGCAGTTCTTC. The rearrangement combines TRBV10-2 with TRBJ2-1, with a weak D call of TRBD1 (5 bases match). Between the V and J ends, shortened by 2 bases and 9 bases respectively, the junction contains 8 bases. Based on the germline V gene, the CDR1 and CDR2 sequences are WSHSY and SAAADI. Taken from cysteine to phenylalanine, the CDR3 has 12 residues. Only the CDR3 DNA is retained, 36 bases long and in frame from the first base.